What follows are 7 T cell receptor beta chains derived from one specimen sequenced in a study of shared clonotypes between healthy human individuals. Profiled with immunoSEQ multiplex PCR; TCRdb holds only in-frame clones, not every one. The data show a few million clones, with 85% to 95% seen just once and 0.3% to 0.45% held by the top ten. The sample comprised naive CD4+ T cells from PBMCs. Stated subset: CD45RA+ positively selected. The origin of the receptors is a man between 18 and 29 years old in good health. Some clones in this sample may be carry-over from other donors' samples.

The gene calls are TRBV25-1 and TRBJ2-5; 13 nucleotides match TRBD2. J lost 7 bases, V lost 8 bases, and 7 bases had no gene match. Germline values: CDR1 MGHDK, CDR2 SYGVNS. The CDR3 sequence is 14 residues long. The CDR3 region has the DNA TGTGCCAGCGGACTAGCGGGAGAAAGGGGGACCCAGTACTTC. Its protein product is CASGLAGERGTQYF.

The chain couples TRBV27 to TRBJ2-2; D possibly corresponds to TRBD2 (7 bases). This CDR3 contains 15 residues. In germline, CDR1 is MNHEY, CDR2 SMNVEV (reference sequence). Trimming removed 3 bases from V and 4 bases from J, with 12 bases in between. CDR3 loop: CASSFYGGRTGELFF. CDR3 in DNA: TGTGCCAGCAGTTTCTACGGGGGGCGCACCGGGGAGCTGTTTTTT.

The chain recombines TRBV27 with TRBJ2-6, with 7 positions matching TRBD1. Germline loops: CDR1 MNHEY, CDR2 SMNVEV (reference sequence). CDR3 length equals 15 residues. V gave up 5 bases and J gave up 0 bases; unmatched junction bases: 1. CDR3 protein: CASSGDSSGANVLTF. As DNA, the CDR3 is TGTGCCAGCAGTGGGGACAGCTCTGGGGCCAACGTCCTGACTTTC.

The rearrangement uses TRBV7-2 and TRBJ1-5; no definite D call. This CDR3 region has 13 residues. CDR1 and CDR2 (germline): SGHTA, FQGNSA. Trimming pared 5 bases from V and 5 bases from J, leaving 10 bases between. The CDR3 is CASSRGVDQPQHF. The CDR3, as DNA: TGTGCCAGCAGCCGTGGAGTTGATCAGCCCCAGCATTTT.

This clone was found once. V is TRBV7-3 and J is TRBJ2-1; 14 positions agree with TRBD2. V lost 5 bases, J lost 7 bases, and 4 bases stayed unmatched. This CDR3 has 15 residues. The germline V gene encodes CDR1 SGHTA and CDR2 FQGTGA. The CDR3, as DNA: TGTGCCAGCAGCCCGACTAGCGGGAGGGGTAATGAGCAGTTCTTC. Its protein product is CASSPTSGRGNEQFF. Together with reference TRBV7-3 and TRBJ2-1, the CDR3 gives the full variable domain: GAGVSQTPSNKVTEKGKYVELRCDPISGHTALYWYRQSLGQGPEFLIYFQGTGAADDSGLPNDRFFAVRPEGSVSTLKIQRTERGDSAVYLCASSPTSGRGNEQFFGPGTRLTVL.

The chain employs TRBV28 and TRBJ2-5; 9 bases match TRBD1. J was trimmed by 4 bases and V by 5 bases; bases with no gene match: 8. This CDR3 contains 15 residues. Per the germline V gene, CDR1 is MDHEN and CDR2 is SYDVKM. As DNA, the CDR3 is TGTGCCAGCAGTCTACAGGGGGCGAGGGGAGAGACCCAGTACTTC. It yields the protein CASSLQGARGETQYF.

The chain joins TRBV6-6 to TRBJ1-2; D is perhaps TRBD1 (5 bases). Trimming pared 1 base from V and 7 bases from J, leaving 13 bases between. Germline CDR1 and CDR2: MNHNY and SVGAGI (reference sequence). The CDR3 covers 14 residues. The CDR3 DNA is TGTGCCAGCAGTTACTTGCAGGGAGGTGCTGGCTACACCTTC. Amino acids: CASSYLQGGAGYTF.